A single sample gave rise to the 17 T cell receptor beta chains below, sequenced in a study of human T cells and chemical hapten exposure. As to time point: patch test 3, about 24 weeks after DPC sensitization. Treatment denoted: therapeutic diphenylcyclopropenone sensitization with weekly scalp DPC. From the RACE reads, TCRdb called clonotypes with MiXCR, one entry per CDR3 protein. This table has 210,000 or so distinct CDR3 sequences, around 23% appearing once. This material consisted of whole blood, taken in connection with sensitization to the hapten diphenylcyclopropenone (DPC). All receptors come from a woman in her 40s with alopecia areata. Some clones in this sample may be carry-over from other donors' samples.

The rearrangement links TRBV7-2 to TRBJ1-1; D might be TRBD1 (5 bases). V lost 1 base and J 9 bases, leaving 9 bases between the germline ends. This CDR3 region has 12 residues. Germline V gives CDR1 SGHTA, CDR2 FQGNSA. The DNA of the CDR3 is TGTGCCAGCAGCTTAGTTAAGGGGCAAGCTTTCTTT. This translates into CASSLVKGQAFF.

This clonotype was counted only a few times. The V call is TRBV6-2 or TRBV6-3, the J call TRBJ2-1, with 12 bases lining up with TRBD2. The CDR3 contains 15 residues. In germline, CDR1 is MNHEY, CDR2 SVGEGT. V lost 6 bases to trimming and J lost 5 bases; unmatched junction nucleotides: 5. The CDR3 is CASSHGLAGHNEQFF. CDR3 DNA sequence: TGTGCCAGCAGCCACGGACTAGCGGGACACAATGAGCAGTTCTTC.

This clonotype has ten or more counts. The chain couples TRBV7-2 to TRBJ1-2; tentatively, D is TRBD1 (6 bases). Germline assignment: CDR1 SGHTA and CDR2 FQGNSA. The CDR3 is 14 residues long. With 5 bases removed from V and 4 bases from J, the gap between germline ends came to 14 bases. The CDR3, as DNA: TGTGCCAGCAGCCCAGGGACACGAGGCTATGGCTACACCTTC. This translates into CASSPGTRGYGYTF.

The V and J genes are TRBV12-3 or TRBV12-4 and TRBJ2-5; TRBD2 aligns across 9 bases. The CDR3 totals 15 residues. Trimming took 3 bases from V and 0 from J; bases not matched to a gene: 2. CDR3 sequence: CASSFGGRDQETQYF. The CDR3 DNA follows: TGTGCCAGCAGTTTTGGCGGGAGGGACCAAGAGACCCAGTACTTC.

This clonotype was seen a few times. The V and J genes are TRBV5-1 and TRBJ1-5; D not certain. The V end was cut by 0 bases, the J end by 5 bases, with 9 bases between. This CDR3 region has 14 residues. The germline V gene encodes CDR1 SGHRS and CDR2 YFSETQ. The DNA for the CDR3 is TGCGCCAGCAGCTTGGCTTCCGGCGATCAGCCCCAGCATTTT. Protein sequence: CASSLASGDQPQHF. Variable domain in full (rest from reference TRBV5-1 and TRBJ1-5): KAGVTQTPRYLIKTRGQQVTLSCSPISGHRSVSWYQQTPGQGLQFLFEYFSETQRNKGNFPGRFSGRQFSNSRSEMNVSTLELGDSALYLCASSLASGDQPQHFGDGTRLSIL.

The chain carries TRBV20-1 and TRBJ1-5, with D unresolved. CDR1 is DFQATT, CDR2 SNEGSKA, per germline (reference sequence). V gave up 7 bases and J gave up 0 bases, with 13 bases separating them. The CDR3 is 14 residues long. In DNA, the CDR3 is TGCAGTGTCTCGGCCGGCGTTAGCAATCAGCCCCAGCATTTT. It is translated as CSVSAGVSNQPQHF.

The V and J genes are TRBV9 and TRBJ1-6; TRBD1 agrees at 7 bases. Unmatched junction bases numbered 9, after V lost 4 bases and J lost 5 bases. The V gene's germline CDR1 is SGDLS and CDR2 YYNGEE. This CDR3 has 16 amino acids. The DNA of the CDR3 is TGTGCCAGCAGCCAGGCGGGCAGGGGGGATAATTCACCCCTCCACTTT. Its translation: CASSQAGRGDNSPLHF.

This clonotype was found a few times. The chain joins TRBV4-3 to TRBJ2-4; TRBD1 agrees at 8 bases. Germline CDR1 reads LGHNA; CDR2 reads YSLEER. The CDR3 totals 17 residues. With V trimmed by 0 bases and J by 2 bases, 6 bases remained unmatched. The CDR3 sequence is CASSQESPGGSKNIQYF. CDR3 sequence (DNA): TGCGCCAGCAGCCAAGAAAGTCCAGGGGGCTCCAAAAACATTCAGTACTTC.

This clonotype was counted between two and nine times. The CDR3 loop reads CASSSGVENTDTQYF. CDR3 bases: TGTGCCAGCAGCTCCGGAGTGGAAAACACAGATACGCAGTATTTT. The chain employs TRBV5-4 and TRBJ2-3; D gene ambiguous. Per germline, CDR1 SGHNT and CDR2 YYREEE (reference sequence). This CDR3 has 15 residues. Trimming left V 3 bases short and J 2 bases short, with 13 bases between.

Here the CDR3 DNA reads TGCGCCAGCAGCTTACAGTCCTCGAACACTGAAGCTTTCTTT. Translating it yields CASSLQSSNTEAFF. The chain is built from TRBV5-1 and TRBJ1-1; D is uncertain. Per germline, CDR1 SGHRS and CDR2 YFSETQ. Trimming shortened V by 2 bases and J by 1 base, and 9 bases separated the two germline ends. CDR3 length equals 14 residues.

The V call is TRBV28, the J call TRBJ2-3; D uncertain. Germline V gene lookup returns CDR1 MDHEN and CDR2 SYDVKM. This CDR3 has 12 amino acids. V was clipped by 5 bases and J by 7 bases, with 10 bases between them. The CDR3 here is CASSGVAYTQYF. CDR3 sequence (DNA): TGTGCCAGCAGTGGAGTAGCTTATACGCAGTATTTT.

The V call is TRBV6-2 or TRBV6-3, the J call TRBJ2-3; D is uncertain. In germline, CDR1 is MNHEY, CDR2 SVGEGT. CDR3 length: 12 residues. Deletions cut 2 bases from V and 6 bases from J, with 6 bases between. CDR3 nucleotides: TGTGCCAGCAGTTACCCGACGGATACGCAGTATTTT. The encoded protein is CASSYPTDTQYF.

The gene calls are TRBV4-2 and TRBJ2-4; the match to TRBD1 covers 8 bases. The CDR3 spans 15 residues. Germline V gives CDR1 LGHNA, CDR2 YNFKEQ. Trimming removed 0 bases from V and 9 bases from J; junction bases left unmatched: 7. CDR3 in DNA: TGTGCCAGCAGCCAAGAGTCGCAGGGGGCAAGCATTCAGTACTTC. It is translated as CASSQESQGASIQYF.

This clonotype came up a few times. The genes are TRBV6-5 and TRBJ1-6; 9 bases agree with TRBD1. The CDR3 is made up of 13 amino acids. V lost 6 bases, J lost 11 bases, and 5 bases stayed unmatched. CDR1 MNHEY and CDR2 SVGAGI come from the germline V gene. The chain's CDR3 is CASSGQGIPPLHF. The CDR3 DNA reads as TGTGCCAGCAGCGGACAGGGGATACCACCCCTCCACTTT.

This clonotype occurred a few times. This chain links TRBV5-1 with TRBJ2-7, with D possibly being TRBD1 or TRBD2 (5 bases each). This CDR3 is 12 amino acids long. Per germline, CDR1 SGHRS and CDR2 YFSETQ. V lost 7 bases and J 2 bases, leaving 10 bases between the germline ends. The CDR3 DNA reads as TGCGCCAGCGGAGAGGGGACCTACGAGCAGTACTTC. This translates into CASGEGTYEQYF.

The chain combines TRBV28 with TRBJ2-7, with TRBD2 matching 12 bases. CDR1 and CDR2 (germline): MDHEN, SYDVKM. The junction had 5 bases not matched to a gene; V was cut back by 6 bases and J by 2 bases. The CDR3 loop spans 15 amino acids. The DNA of the CDR3 is TGTGCCAGCAGCCCCGGACTAGCGGGAACCTACGAGCAGTACTTC. It specifies CASSPGLAGTYEQYF.

The chain carries TRBV29-1 and TRBJ2-1; 14 bases match TRBD2. CDR3 length: 14 amino acids. The trim removed 7 bases at V and 6 bases at J, leaving 5 bases unmatched. In germline, CDR1 is SQVTM, CDR2 ANQGSEA. CDR3 bases: TGCAGCGGGACCGGGACTAGCGGGAGCAATGAGCAGTTCTTC. This sequence encodes CSGTGTSGSNEQFF.